The 3 T cell receptor beta chains presented below share a single source sample, sequenced in a study of blood T cell repertoires in COVID-19. TCRdb keeps only in-frame clones here, not all; method: immunoSEQ multiplex PCR. Of 85,000 to 95,000 clones in the sample, about 87% are singletons; the top ten hold approximately 0.5%. Source material: peripheral blood. The receptors were gathered from a man aged 60-69 years with acute or convalescent COVID-19.

The rearrangement links TRBV7-2 to TRBJ2-3; 7 bases are a match to TRBD2. From germline, CDR1 is SGHTA and CDR2 FQGNSA. Trimming removed 8 bases from V and 3 bases from J; junction bases left unmatched: 11. This CDR3 spans 15 amino acids. This CDR3 reads CASSSAGVQTDTQYF. CDR3 sequence (DNA): TGTGCCAGCTCGAGCGCGGGAGTTCAGACAGATACGCAGTATTTT.

The V gene is TRBV5-4, the J gene TRBJ2-5; possibly TRBD2 for D (5 bases). The CDR3 contains 14 residues. Trimming left V 2 bases short and J 3 bases short, with 11 bases between. The germline gives CDR1 SGHNT, CDR2 YYREEE (reference sequence). The CDR3 is CASSLGGLEETQYF. The CDR3 region has the DNA TGTGCCAGCAGCTTAGGCGGGCTTGAAGAGACCCAGTACTTC.

The chain recombines TRBV29-1 with TRBJ2-1; D perhaps matches TRBD2 (6 bases). Trimming took 6 bases from V and 0 from J, leaving 15 bases between them. CDR1 is SQVTM, CDR2 ANQGSEA, per germline. This CDR3 is built from 15 residues. The CDR3 is CSVLSGVSSYNEQFF. CDR3 bases: TGCAGCGTATTGTCGGGGGTGAGCTCCTACAATGAGCAGTTCTTC.